This TCR beta chain was identified during a study of OX40 agonist ivuxolimab in advanced cancers. Study-level background: Each patient was given ivuxolimab into a vein every 2 weeks, at 0.01 to 10 mg/kg. Three patients showed partial responses: one hepatocellular carcinoma and two cutaneous melanoma cases. Study outcomes and limitations: Low normalized clonal expansion also occurred in some nonresponding patients.

Comments on this clone: What it binds is unknown.

Germline V gene data show CDR1 as SGHVS and CDR2 as FQNEAQ. V was shortened by 6 bases and J by 1 base, with 6 bases between the two germline ends. The CDR3 extends over 12 amino acids. The protocol was immunoSEQ multiplex PCR, while the TCRdb copy is restricted to in-frame clones and leaves out a portion. The sample records some 86,000 clones, around 82% being singletons. This rearrangement joins TRBV7-8 to TRBJ2-5; D uncertain. This receptor was obtained from an adult with an advanced solid tumor such as melanoma, head and neck, liver or kidney cancer. Material: CD4+ or CD8+ T cells sorted from blood, obtained in a trial of the OX40 agonist ivuxolimab. CDR3 in amino acids: CASSRSQETQYF. The CDR3 nucleotides are TGTGCCAGCAGTCGGAGCCAAGAGACCCAGTACTTC.